The 12 T cell receptor beta chains listed next were all sequenced from one sample in a study of blood T cell repertoires in COVID-19. Clones were sequenced by immunoSEQ multiplex PCR, and TCRdb holds only the in-frame ones, with some missing. The sample holds 250,000 to 350,000 clones; 80% to 90% are singletons and the top ten take approximately 4%. Sequencing used PBMCs or T cells enriched from blood (not recorded which). The receptors here all came from a woman between 25 and 40 years old who had recovered from COVID-19.

The rearrangement uses TRBV28 and TRBJ1-2; 7 nucleotides match TRBD1. Looked up from germline, CDR1 is MDHEN and CDR2 is SYDVKM. This CDR3 region has 19 residues. V shed 8 bases and J 5 bases; nucleotides not matched to a gene: 26. CDR3 in amino acids: CASLTRFRGPGTVFYGYTF. CDR3 nucleotides: TGTGCCAGCCTCACAAGGTTTCGGGGACCCGGGACAGTCTTTTATGGCTACACCTTC.

The V call is TRBV29-1, the J call TRBJ2-1, with D hard to call. This CDR3 is 12 amino acids long. Germline V gene data show CDR1 as SQVTM and CDR2 as ANQGSEA. V lost 3 bases and J 4 bases, leaving 7 bases between the germline ends. The CDR3 bases are TGCAGCGTTGACCGCAGTTACAATGAGCAGTTCTTC. Translated, it gives CSVDRSYNEQFF.

The chain is built from TRBV2 and TRBJ1-2; a possible D gene is TRBD1 (6 bases). Germline V gene lookup returns CDR1 SNHLY and CDR2 FYNNEI. The V gene lost 5 bases and the J gene lost 5 bases, with 18 bases spanning the gap. This CDR3 region has 15 residues. CDR3 bases: TGTGCCAGCAGTACTCCGATGCAGGGGACATATGGCTACACCTTC. This codes for CASSTPMQGTYGYTF.

The chain has TRBV18 and TRBJ2-3; D call uncertain. The CDR3 has 13 amino acids. Germline assignment: CDR1 KGHSH and CDR2 LQKENI. Trimming removed 3 bases from V and 0 bases from J, with 4 bases in between. The CDR3 DNA sequence: TGTGCCAGCTCACCCTCCAGCACAGATACGCAGTATTTT. This translates into CASSPSSTDTQYF.

The V and J genes are TRBV28 and TRBJ1-3, with TRBD1 matching 8 bases. Looked up from germline, CDR1 is MDHEN and CDR2 is SYDVKM. The CDR3 has 13 amino acids. The V gene end was trimmed by 5 bases and the J gene end by 4 bases; junction bases not matched to a gene: 1. DNA for the CDR3: TGTGCCAGCAGTCGACAGGGGGGAAACACCATATATTTT. Protein sequence: CASSRQGGNTIYF.

The V gene is TRBV6-5, the J gene TRBJ2-7; D may be TRBD1 (6 bases). V was pared by 0 bases and J by 1 base, with 10 bases between. Per the germline V gene, CDR1 is MNHEY and CDR2 is SVGAGI. The CDR3 is 15 residues long. As DNA, the CDR3 is TGTGCCAGCAGTTACTCGAGGGGGTGGTCCTACGAGCAGTACTTC. This codes for CASSYSRGWSYEQYF.

The V call is TRBV5-6, the J call TRBJ2-3; possible D gene TRBD1, 6 bases. The V gene lost 10 bases and the J gene lost 2 bases, with 20 bases spanning the gap. CDR1 SGHDT and CDR2 YYEEEE come from the germline V gene. This CDR3 has 15 amino acids. CDR3 DNA: TGTGCCCGGCCCCCAAGACAGGAGCCCACAGATACGCAGTATTTT. Protein sequence: CARPPRQEPTDTQYF.

The J gene is TRBJ2-6, the V gene TRBV18, with no clear D. Per germline, CDR1 KGHSH and CDR2 LQKENI. Trimming took 1 base from V and 0 from J, leaving 10 bases between them. The CDR3 sequence is 17 residues long. In DNA, the CDR3 is TGTGCCAGCTCACCACTCGTCAGGCCCTCTGGGGCCAACGTCCTGACTTTC. It translates to CASSPLVRPSGANVLTF.

The chain is built from TRBV4-1 and TRBJ1-2; 8 bases are a match to TRBD1. J was trimmed by 6 bases and V by 3 bases; bases with no gene match: 3. From germline, CDR1 is MGHRA and CDR2 YSYEKL. The CDR3 totals 13 residues. The CDR3 region is CASSQDRVDGYTF. CDR3 nucleotide sequence: TGCGCCAGCAGCCAGGACAGGGTTGATGGCTACACCTTC.

The rearrangement joins TRBV6-5 to TRBJ1-2; perhaps TRBD1 as D (6 bases). Trimming removed 1 base at V and 8 bases at J, with 14 bases between. The germline CDR1 and CDR2 sequences are MNHEY and SVGAGI. This CDR3 is built from 14 residues. This CDR3 is CASSYYDRSEGYTF. The CDR3 nucleotides are TGTGCCAGCAGTTACTACGACAGGTCAGAAGGCTACACCTTC.

V usage is TRBV4-1 and J usage is TRBJ1-5, with D possibly being TRBD1 (6 bases). The CDR3 sequence is 16 residues long. V lost 3 bases, J lost 1 base, and 13 bases lay in between. CDR1 is MGHRA, CDR2 YSYEKL, per germline. CDR3 DNA sequence: TGCGCCAGCAGCCAGATGGGGGGGGCAAGCAATCAGCCCCAGCATTTT. This codes for CASSQMGGASNQPQHF.

The chain combines TRBV2 with TRBJ2-5, with 7 bases aligning to TRBD1. Germline CDR1 reads SNHLY; CDR2 reads FYNNEI. This CDR3 is built from 14 residues. Trimming removed 1 base from V and 9 bases from J; junction bases left unmatched: 8. The CDR3 sequence is CASSEDRGSGAQYF. Here the CDR3 DNA reads TGTGCCAGCAGTGAAGACAGGGGTTCTGGTGCCCAGTACTTC.